This entry lists 18 T cell receptor beta chains sequenced from one sample in a study of siplizumab effects on memory and regulatory T cells. The repertoire was sequenced with immunoSEQ multiplex PCR; TCRdb's copy has only in-frame clones and lacks some. This table holds approximately 100,000 clones, approximately 91% found once. Material for sequencing was CD4+ T cells sorted from blood. Receptor source: a human donor in good health. Some clones in this sample may be carry-over from other donors' samples.

V and J are TRBV7-9 and TRBJ2-7, with D possibly being TRBD2 (7 bases). Germline V lookup: CDR1 SEHNR, CDR2 FQNEAQ (reference sequence). The CDR3 totals 17 residues. V was shortened by 5 bases and J by 3 bases, with 23 bases between the two germline ends. The CDR3 spells CASSTQGGAGRFYEQYF. In nucleotides, the CDR3 is TGTGCCAGCAGCACCCAAGGGGGGGCAGGGCGGTTCTACGAGCAGTACTTC.

On this clone itself: The junction differs from germline at one of its ends, possibly a read error. Other DNA sequences in the sample encode the same CDR3. The gene calls are TRBV10-3 and TRBJ2-1; 9 bases align to TRBD2. Germline V gene lookup returns CDR1 ENHRY and CDR2 SYGVKD. The length of the CDR3 is 15 residues. The CDR3 region is CAITPASGTYNEQFF. CDR3 sequence (DNA): TGTGCCATCACCCCAGCTAGCGGGACCTACAATGAGCAATTCTTC.

The chain recombines TRBV2 with TRBJ2-7; 8 nucleotides line up with TRBD2. With V trimmed by 6 bases and J by 5 bases, 12 bases remained unmatched. The CDR3 has 15 residues. Germline-derived CDR1 and CDR2 are SNHLY and FYNNEI. CDR3: CASSLTGTRGNEQYF. Here the CDR3 DNA reads TGTGCCAGCAGCCTTACCGGGACTAGGGGTAACGAGCAGTACTTC.

The chain carries TRBV7-6 and TRBJ1-2; 7 nucleotides agree with TRBD1. This CDR3 has 20 amino acids. The ends lost 1 base at V and 5 bases at J; junction bases unmatched: 22. Germline lookup yields CDR1 SGHVS and CDR2 FNYEAQ. CDR3 residues: CASSLVANRGSVGTLYGYTF. The DNA for the CDR3 is TGTGCCAGCAGCTTAGTGGCAAACAGGGGTTCAGTTGGTACCTTATATGGCTACACCTTC.

In its sample, this clone was seen once. The CDR3 region has the DNA TGTGCCAGCAGCCTTAACAGGGAGACCCAGTACTTC. Its protein product is CASSLNRETQYF. This rearrangement joins TRBV5-8 to TRBJ2-5; perhaps TRBD1 as D (5 bases). Germline CDR1 SGHTS, CDR2 YDEGEE. V gave up 4 bases and J gave up 5 bases, with 9 bases separating them. The CDR3 covers 12 residues.

V usage is TRBV7-3 and J usage is TRBJ2-7; a weak D match, TRBD2 (6 bases). Trimming left V 6 bases short and J 2 bases short, with 17 bases between. Germline V gives CDR1 SGHTA, CDR2 FQGTGA. The CDR3 consists of 15 residues. The CDR3: CASRKTGGRPYEQYF. CDR3 sequence (DNA): TGTGCCAGCAGGAAAACCGGGGGTAGACCCTACGAGCAGTACTTC.

The CDR3 nucleotides are TGTGCCAGCAGCTTAGAGCCCGGGTTCAGCTCCTACGAGCAGTACTTC. Its protein is CASSLEPGFSSYEQYF. The chain uses TRBV11-2 and TRBJ2-7; D is undetermined. This CDR3 comprises 16 residues. Germline loops: CDR1 SGHAT, CDR2 FQNNGV. Deletions cut 0 bases from V and 0 bases from J, with 12 bases between. The full variable domain, its missing parts supplied by reference TRBV11-2 and TRBJ2-7, is EAGVAQSPRYKIIEKRQSVAFWCNPISGHATLYWYQQILGQGPKLLIQFQNNGVVDDSQLPKDRFSAERLKGVDSTLKIQPAKLEDSAVYLCASSLEPGFSSYEQYFGPGTRLTVT.

J is TRBJ2-5 and V is TRBV29-1, with D unclear. This CDR3 is built from 11 residues. Germline loops: CDR1 SQVTM, CDR2 ANQGSEA. V lost 4 bases and J lost 5, with 8 bases in between. The CDR3, as DNA: TGCAGCGTTGGAGCCTGGGAGACCCAGTACTTC. This encodes CSVGAWETQYF.

This chain connects TRBV7-2 to TRBJ2-3, with D perhaps matching TRBD2 (5 bases). The CDR3 totals 15 residues. V dropped 5 bases and J dropped 0 bases, with 12 bases sitting between them. From germline, CDR1 is SGHTA and CDR2 FQGNSA. Here the CDR3 DNA reads TGTGCCAGCAGCAAGCGGATTGCTAGCACAGATACGCAGTATTTT. It is translated as CASSKRIASTDTQYF.

The chain uses TRBV5-8 and TRBJ2-7, with 13 bases identical to TRBD2. This CDR3 is built from 16 residues. CDR1 and CDR2 from the germline V gene are SGHTS and YDEGEE. With V trimmed by 4 bases and J by 5 bases, 9 bases remained unmatched. The CDR3 reads CASSPGLGTSGNEQYF. In DNA form, the CDR3 reads TGTGCCAGCAGCCCCGGCCTCGGGACTAGCGGGAACGAGCAGTACTTC.

This chain connects TRBV18 to TRBJ2-3; 10 bases fit TRBD1. The CDR3 extends over 15 amino acids. Germline-derived CDR1 and CDR2 are KGHSH and LQKENI. V shed 4 bases, J shed 4 bases, and the junction held 5 bases outside the gene matches. CDR3 sequence: CASSQDRGLSDTQYF. CDR3 DNA sequence: TGTGCCAGCTCACAAGACAGGGGGCTATCAGATACGCAGTATTTT.

Many counts were recorded for this clone. The V call is TRBV6-5, the J call TRBJ2-7; D remains unclear. Trimming removed 6 bases from V and 6 bases from J, with 15 bases in between. The CDR3 is made up of 13 amino acids. Germline V gene sequence: CDR1 MNHEY, CDR2 SVGAGI. CDR3 coding DNA: TGTGCCAGCAGCACTACTCTGGGCCTCGAGCAGTACTTC. Encoded protein: CASSTTLGLEQYF.

V is TRBV18 and J is TRBJ2-7, with 9 bases identical to TRBD1. CDR1 KGHSH and CDR2 LQKENI come from the germline V gene. The CDR3 runs 14 residues. J gave up 3 bases and V 5 bases, and 5 bases lay outside the gene matches. The CDR3 here is CASSGQGQVYEQYF. Here the CDR3 DNA reads TGTGCCAGCTCAGGACAGGGGCAGGTCTACGAGCAGTACTTC.

This chain links TRBV11-2 with TRBJ2-1, with D possibly being TRBD2 (6 bases). Trimming took off 6 bases at V and 2 bases at J, with 14 bases between the two ends. The CDR3 covers 15 residues. CDR1 and CDR2 (germline): SGHAT, FQNNGV. The DNA of the CDR3 is TGTGCCAGCAGGCAACTAGCTTTCCCCTACAATGAGCAGTTCTTC. It yields the protein CASRQLAFPYNEQFF. Supplemented by reference TRBV11-2 and TRBJ2-1, the full variable domain reads EAGVAQSPRYKIIEKRQSVAFWCNPISGHATLYWYQQILGQGPKLLIQFQNNGVVDDSQLPKDRFSAERLKGVDSTLKIQPAKLEDSAVYLCASRQLAFPYNEQFFGPGTRLTVL.

This clone occurred once. J is TRBJ2-1 and V is TRBV6-5; D call uncertain. V was trimmed by 6 bases and J by 0 bases, leaving 9 bases between them. Germline V gives CDR1 MNHEY, CDR2 SVGAGI. The CDR3 sequence is 14 residues long. This CDR3 reads CASRGSPSYNEQFF. The CDR3 coding sequence is TGTGCCAGCAGAGGTAGTCCCTCCTACAATGAGCAGTTCTTC.

The genes are TRBV4-1 and TRBJ1-3; perhaps TRBD1 as D (6 bases). CDR3 size: 18 residues. Trimming took off 1 base at V and 0 bases at J, with 16 bases between the two ends. Germline values: CDR1 MGHRA, CDR2 YSYEKL. The CDR3 DNA follows: TGCGCCAGCAGCCAAGCTACCTTTTCAGGGGCCTCTGGAAACACCATATATTTT. Translation: CASSQATFSGASGNTIYF.

This rearrangement joins TRBV21-1 to TRBJ2-7; the D call in the table, TRBD2, was not verified against the DNA. TRBV21-1 is recorded as a pseudogene. The CDR3 is made up of 14 amino acids. The CDR3 here is CASSPTESTYEQYF. The CDR3 bases are TGTGCCAGCAGCCCGACGGAGTCTACCTACGAGCAGTACTTC.

The J gene is TRBJ1-4, the V gene TRBV19; maybe TRBD1 (5 bases). Germline-derived CDR1 and CDR2 are LNHDA and SQIVND (reference sequence). This CDR3 is built from 20 residues. Trimming cost V 6 bases and J 0 bases, with 26 bases left between them. The CDR3 reads CASSHPPGAQYYATNEKLFF. The CDR3 DNA is TGTGCCAGTAGCCACCCCCCTGGGGCTCAATACTATGCAACTAATGAAAAACTGTTTTTT.